This T cell receptor (beta chain) was captured by sequencing in a study of blood T cell repertoires in COVID-19. The overall study: Both acute and convalescent COVID-19 samples were obtained from the United States, Italy and Spain. T cells, B-cell-depleted T cells, or PBMCs supplied cDNA or gDNA.

Authors' processing steps: It was from reference gene primer amplification that nucleated cell counts were estimated. Assay: immunoSEQ multiplex PCR; the TCRdb copy retains only in-frame clones and omits some. V and J calls and clone size are given by that table; D and trimming were obtained from the DNA. The sample gives approximately 480,000 clones, 80% to 90% of which show up once; over 0.7% is in the top ten. CDR3 length: 12 residues. Germline V gene sequence: CDR1 LNHDA, CDR2 SQIVND (reference sequence). Trimming removed 9 bases from V and 7 bases from J, with 16 bases in between. In Seattle, patients joined the study during active infection and were tracked longitudinally.

The sequenced material came from peripheral blood. The rearrangement joins TRBV19 to TRBJ2-7, with D tentatively TRBD1 (6 bases). The source of this sequence is a man between 18 and 35 years old with COVID-19, enrolled during active disease. The chain's CDR3 is CASRDIFGEQYF. The CDR3 DNA sequence: TGTGCCAGCCGGGACATTTTCGGGGAGCAGTACTTC.